Described below is a single T cell receptor (beta chain) sequence and its context. This sample is part of a study of blood T cell repertoires in COVID-19. Across the study: The samples span acute and convalescent COVID-19 from the United States, Italy and Spain. PBMCs, B-cell-depleted T cells, or T cells were the source of the cDNA or gDNA that made up the material.

Study processing details: Estimation of nucleated cell counts relied on the amplification of reference gene primers. Method: immunoSEQ multiplex PCR; TCRdb's copy keeps in-frame clones and lacks some. For V, J and clone size, that table is used; D and trimming come from the DNA. The sample contains approximately 53,000 clones, roughly nine tenths of which appear only once. CDR1 is KGHDR and CDR2 is SFDVKD in the germline V gene. The CDR3 contains 15 residues. V gave up 6 bases and J gave up 2 bases; unmatched junction bases: 3. The chain joins TRBV24-1 to TRBJ1-3, with TRBD1 identical over 10 bases. This clonotype was sampled from a human donor in a cohort sampled during active COVID-19. Sequenced: peripheral blood. The CDR3 DNA reads as TGTGCCACCAGTCCAGGGACAGGGGCTGGAAACACCATATATTTT. This gives the protein CATSPGTGAGNTIYF.